This TCR beta chain was observed in a study of vaccination and CD4 T cells after COVID-19. Study in general: Two Hispanic individuals were among six male and four female convalescent patients. In culture, cells were exposed to overlapping spike peptides from SARS-CoV-2, HCoV-NL63, HCoV-OC43 and HCoV-229E.

The germline CDR1 and CDR2 sequences are LNHNV and YYDKDF (reference sequence). The CDR3 has 15 residues. Deletions cut 1 base from V and 7 bases from J, with 14 bases between. In its sample, this clonotype is medium-sized (0.01 to 0.1%). Its antigen remains unknown. The Oncomine TCR Beta short-read assay was applied to DNA of cultured CD4+ T cells. TCRdb re-derived calls from the PCR reads in MiXCR, one entry per CDR3 protein. The data show roughly 16,000 distinct CDR3 sequences, around 30% seen once. Regarding treatment: approximately nine-day PBMC culture with coronavirus spike peptide pools or control peptides (ViraFEST assay).

The sequencing input was cultured CD4+ T cells from blood. This chain uses TRBV15 with TRBJ1-5; D is uncertain. The source of this sequence is a human donor with COVID-19. The CDR3, as DNA: TGTGCCACCAGCAGAGTGGTACAGCTAGAGCAGCCCCAGCATTTT. It codes for CATSRVVQLEQPQHF. Complete variable domain (other parts from reference TRBV15 and TRBJ1-5): DAMVIQNPRYQVTQFGKPVTLSCSQTLNHNVMYWYQQKSSQAPKLLFHYYDKDFNNEADTPDNFQSRRPNTSFCFLDIRSPGLGDTAMYLCATSRVVQLEQPQHFGDGTRLSIL.